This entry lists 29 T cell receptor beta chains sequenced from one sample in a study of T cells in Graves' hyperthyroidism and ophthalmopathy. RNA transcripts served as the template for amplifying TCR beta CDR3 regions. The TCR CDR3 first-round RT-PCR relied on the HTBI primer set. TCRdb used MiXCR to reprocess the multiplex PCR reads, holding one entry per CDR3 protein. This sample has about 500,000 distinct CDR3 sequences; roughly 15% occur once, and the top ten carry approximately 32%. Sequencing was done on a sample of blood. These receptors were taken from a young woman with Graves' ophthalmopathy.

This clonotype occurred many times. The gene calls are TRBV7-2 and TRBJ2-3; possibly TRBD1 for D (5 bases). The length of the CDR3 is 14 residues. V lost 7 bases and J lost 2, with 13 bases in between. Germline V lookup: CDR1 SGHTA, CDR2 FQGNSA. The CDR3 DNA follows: TGTGCCAGCACCCTACAGGAGACCACAGATACGCAGTATTTT. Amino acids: CASTLQETTDTQYF.

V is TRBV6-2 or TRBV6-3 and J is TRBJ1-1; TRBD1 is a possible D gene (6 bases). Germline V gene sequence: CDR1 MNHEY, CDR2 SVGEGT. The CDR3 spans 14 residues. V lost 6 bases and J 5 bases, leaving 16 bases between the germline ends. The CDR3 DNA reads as TGTGCCAGCAGGACGGAGGTAAGGGGGACTGAAGCTTTCTTT. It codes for CASRTEVRGTEAFF.

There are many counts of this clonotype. The CDR3, as DNA: TGCAGTGCCGCGGGCGGGAGTTTGGATACGCAGTATTTT. The encoded protein is CSAAGGSLDTQYF. V and J are TRBV20-1 and TRBJ2-3; TRBD2 agrees at 7 bases. The CDR3 is 13 residues long. Trimming at V came to 6 bases and at J to 6 bases, leaving 9 bases not matched to a gene. The germline gives CDR1 DFQATT, CDR2 SNEGSKA (reference sequence).

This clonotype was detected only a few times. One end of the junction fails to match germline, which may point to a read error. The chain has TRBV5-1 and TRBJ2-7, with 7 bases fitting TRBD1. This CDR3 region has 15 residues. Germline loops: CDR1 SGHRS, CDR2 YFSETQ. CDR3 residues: CASSVVVTGIYEQYF. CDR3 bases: TGTGCCAGCAGCGTAGTAGTGACAGGGATCTACGAGCAGTACTTC.

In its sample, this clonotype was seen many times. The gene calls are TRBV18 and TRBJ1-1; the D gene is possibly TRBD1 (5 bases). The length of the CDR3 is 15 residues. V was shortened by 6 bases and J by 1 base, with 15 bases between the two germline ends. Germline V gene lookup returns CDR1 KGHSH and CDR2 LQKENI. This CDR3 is CASSPQGGTNTEAFF. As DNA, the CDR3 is TGTGCCAGCTCCCCGCAGGGCGGTACGAACACTGAAGCTTTCTTT.

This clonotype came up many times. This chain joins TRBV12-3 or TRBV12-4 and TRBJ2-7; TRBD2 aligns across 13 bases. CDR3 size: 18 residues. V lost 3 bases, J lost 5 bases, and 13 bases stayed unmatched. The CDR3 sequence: CASSFATGLAGFTHEQYF. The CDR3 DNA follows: TGTGCCAGCAGTTTCGCTACGGGACTAGCGGGATTTACCCACGAGCAGTACTTC.

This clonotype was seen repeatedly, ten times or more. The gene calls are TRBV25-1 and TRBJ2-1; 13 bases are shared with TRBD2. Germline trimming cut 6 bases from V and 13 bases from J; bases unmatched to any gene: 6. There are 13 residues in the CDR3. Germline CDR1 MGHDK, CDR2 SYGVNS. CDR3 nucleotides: TGTGCCAGCAGGGACGGACTAGCGGGAGTTCAGTTCTTC. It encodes CASRDGLAGVQFF.

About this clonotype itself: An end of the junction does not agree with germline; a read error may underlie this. The CDR3 DNA reads TGTGCCAGCAGTTGGACTAGCGGCGAGGGGGATACGCAGTGTTTT. It encodes CASSWTSGEGDTQCF. The chain uses TRBV11-2 and TRBJ2-3; TRBD2 aligns across 10 bases. The CDR3 consists of 15 residues. Germline loops: CDR1 SGHAT, CDR2 FQNNGV.

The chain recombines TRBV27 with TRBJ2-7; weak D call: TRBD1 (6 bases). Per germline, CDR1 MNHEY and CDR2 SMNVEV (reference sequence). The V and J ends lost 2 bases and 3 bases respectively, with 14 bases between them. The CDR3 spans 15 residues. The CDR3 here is CASSLVGTKFYEQYF. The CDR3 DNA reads TGTGCCAGCAGTTTAGTCGGGACAAAGTTCTACGAGCAGTACTTC.

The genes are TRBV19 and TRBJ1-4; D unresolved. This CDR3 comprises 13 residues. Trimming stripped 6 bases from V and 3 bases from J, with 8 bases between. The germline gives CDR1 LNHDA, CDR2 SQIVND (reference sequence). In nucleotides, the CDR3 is TGTGCCAGTAGCGATCAAGCTAATGAAAAACTGTTTTTT. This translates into CASSDQANEKLFF.

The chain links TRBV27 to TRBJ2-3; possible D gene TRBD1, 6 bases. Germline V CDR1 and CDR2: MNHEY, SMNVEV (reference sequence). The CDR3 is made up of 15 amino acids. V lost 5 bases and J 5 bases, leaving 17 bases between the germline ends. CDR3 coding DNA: TGTGCCAGCAGTAGACAGGTAAACCCTCAAGATACGCAGTATTTT. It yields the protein CASSRQVNPQDTQYF.

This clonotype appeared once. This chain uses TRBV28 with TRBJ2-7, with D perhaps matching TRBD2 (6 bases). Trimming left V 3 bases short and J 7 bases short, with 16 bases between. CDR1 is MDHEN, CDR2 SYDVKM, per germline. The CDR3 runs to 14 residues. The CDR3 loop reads CASSFAPPGGEQYF. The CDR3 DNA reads TGTGCCAGCAGTTTTGCCCCCCCCGGGGGAGAGCAGTACTTC.

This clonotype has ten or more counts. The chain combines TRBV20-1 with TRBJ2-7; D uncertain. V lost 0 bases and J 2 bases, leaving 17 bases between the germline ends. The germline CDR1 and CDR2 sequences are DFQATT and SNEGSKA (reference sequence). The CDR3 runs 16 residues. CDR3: CSARDLLRPLAYEQYF. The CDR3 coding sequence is TGCAGTGCTAGAGATCTGCTCAGGCCCCTTGCCTACGAGCAGTACTTC.

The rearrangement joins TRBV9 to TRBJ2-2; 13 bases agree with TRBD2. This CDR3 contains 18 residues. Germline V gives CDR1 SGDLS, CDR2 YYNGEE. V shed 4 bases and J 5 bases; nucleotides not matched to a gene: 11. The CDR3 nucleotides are TGTGCCAGCAGCCCCCAAGGACTAGCGGGAGTAAGGACCGGGGAGCTGTTTTTT. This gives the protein CASSPQGLAGVRTGELFF.

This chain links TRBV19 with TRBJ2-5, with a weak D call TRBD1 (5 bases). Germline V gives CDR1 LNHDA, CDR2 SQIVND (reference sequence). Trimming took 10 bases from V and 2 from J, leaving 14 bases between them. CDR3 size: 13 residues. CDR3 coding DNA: TGTGCCACCACCGGACACGGACAAGAGACCCAGTACTTC. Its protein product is CATTGHGQETQYF.

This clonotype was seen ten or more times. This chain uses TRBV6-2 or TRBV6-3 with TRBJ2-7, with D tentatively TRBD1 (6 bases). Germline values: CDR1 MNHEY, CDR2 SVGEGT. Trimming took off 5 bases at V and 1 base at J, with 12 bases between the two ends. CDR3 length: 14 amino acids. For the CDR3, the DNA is TGTGCCAGCAGTAACCGGGACAAGTCCTACGAGCAGTACTTC. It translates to CASSNRDKSYEQYF.

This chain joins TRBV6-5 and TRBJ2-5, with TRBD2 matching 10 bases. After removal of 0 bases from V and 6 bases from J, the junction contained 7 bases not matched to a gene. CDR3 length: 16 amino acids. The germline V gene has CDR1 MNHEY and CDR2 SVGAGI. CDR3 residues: CASSYSISGRSKTQYF. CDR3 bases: TGTGCCAGCAGTTACTCGATTAGCGGGAGGTCCAAGACCCAGTACTTC.

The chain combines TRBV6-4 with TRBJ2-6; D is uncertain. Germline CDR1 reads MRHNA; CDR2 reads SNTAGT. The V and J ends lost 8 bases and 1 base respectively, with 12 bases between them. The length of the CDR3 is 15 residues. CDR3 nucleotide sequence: TGTGCCAGCTCACTCCTTTTGTCTGGGGCCAACGTCCTGACTTTC. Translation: CASSLLLSGANVLTF.

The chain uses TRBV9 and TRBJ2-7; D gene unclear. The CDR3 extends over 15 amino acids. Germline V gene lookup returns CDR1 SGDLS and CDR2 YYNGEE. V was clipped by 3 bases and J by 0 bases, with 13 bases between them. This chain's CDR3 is CASSAFVGRSYEQYF. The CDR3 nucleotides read TGTGCCAGCAGCGCCTTTGTGGGCCGCTCCTACGAGCAGTACTTC.

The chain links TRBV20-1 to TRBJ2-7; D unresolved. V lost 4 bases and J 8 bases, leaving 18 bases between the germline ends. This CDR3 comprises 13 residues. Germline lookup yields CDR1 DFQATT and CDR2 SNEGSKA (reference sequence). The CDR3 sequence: CSATDAVEFKQYF. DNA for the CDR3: TGCAGTGCTACGGATGCCGTCGAGTTCAAGCAGTACTTC.

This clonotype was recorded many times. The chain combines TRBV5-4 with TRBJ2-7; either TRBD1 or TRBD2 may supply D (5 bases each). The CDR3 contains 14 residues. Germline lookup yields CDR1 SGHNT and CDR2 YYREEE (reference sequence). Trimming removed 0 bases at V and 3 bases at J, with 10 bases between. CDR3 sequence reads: CASSLGRQGYEQYF. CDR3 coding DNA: TGTGCCAGCAGCTTGGGGAGGCAGGGCTACGAGCAGTACTTC.

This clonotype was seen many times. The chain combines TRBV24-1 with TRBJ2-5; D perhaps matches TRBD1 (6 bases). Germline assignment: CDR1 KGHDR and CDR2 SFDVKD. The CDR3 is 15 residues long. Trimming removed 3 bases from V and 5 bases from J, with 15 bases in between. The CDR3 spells CATSDIRTGSETQYF. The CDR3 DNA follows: TGTGCCACCAGTGATATAAGAACAGGGTCCGAGACCCAGTACTTC.

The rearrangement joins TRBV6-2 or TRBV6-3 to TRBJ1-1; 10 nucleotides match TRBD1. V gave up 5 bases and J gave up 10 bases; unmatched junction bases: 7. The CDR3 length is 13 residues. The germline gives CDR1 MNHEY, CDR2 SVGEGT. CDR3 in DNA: TGTGCCAGCAGTACGGGACGACAGGGGGCAGCTTTCTTT. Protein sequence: CASSTGRQGAAFF.

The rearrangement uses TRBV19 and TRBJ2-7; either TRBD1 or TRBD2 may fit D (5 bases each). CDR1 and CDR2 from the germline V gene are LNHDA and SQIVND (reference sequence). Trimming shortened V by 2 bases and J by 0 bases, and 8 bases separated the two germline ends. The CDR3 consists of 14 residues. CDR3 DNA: TGTGCCAGTAGTATATGGGACGGCTCCTACGAGCAGTACTTC. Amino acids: CASSIWDGSYEQYF. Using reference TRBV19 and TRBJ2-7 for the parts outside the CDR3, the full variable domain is DGGITQSPKYLFRKEGQNVTLSCEQNLNHDAMYWYRQDPGQGLRLIYYSQIVNDFQKGDIAEGYSVSREKKESFPLTVTSAQKNPTAFYLCASSIWDGSYEQYFGPGTRLTVT.

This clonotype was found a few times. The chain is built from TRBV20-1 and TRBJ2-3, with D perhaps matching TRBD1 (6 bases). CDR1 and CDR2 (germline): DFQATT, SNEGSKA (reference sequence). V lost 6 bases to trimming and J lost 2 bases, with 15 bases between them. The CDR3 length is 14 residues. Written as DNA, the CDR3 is TGCAGTGCCGACGCAGGGGCCGACACAGATACGCAGTATTTT. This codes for CSADAGADTDTQYF.

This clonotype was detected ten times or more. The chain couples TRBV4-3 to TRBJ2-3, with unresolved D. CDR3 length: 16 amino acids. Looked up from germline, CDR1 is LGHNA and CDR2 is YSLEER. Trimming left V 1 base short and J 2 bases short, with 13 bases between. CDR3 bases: TGCGCCAGCAGCCAAGCGGATAGCCCAAACACAGATACGCAGTATTTT. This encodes CASSQADSPNTDTQYF.

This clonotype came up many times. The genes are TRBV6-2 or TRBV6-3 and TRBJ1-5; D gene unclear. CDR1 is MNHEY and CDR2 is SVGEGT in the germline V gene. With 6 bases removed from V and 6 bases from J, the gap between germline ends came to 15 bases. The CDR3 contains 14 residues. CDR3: CASSGPLKAQPQHF. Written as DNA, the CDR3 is TGTGCCAGCAGCGGACCATTAAAGGCTCAGCCCCAGCATTTT.

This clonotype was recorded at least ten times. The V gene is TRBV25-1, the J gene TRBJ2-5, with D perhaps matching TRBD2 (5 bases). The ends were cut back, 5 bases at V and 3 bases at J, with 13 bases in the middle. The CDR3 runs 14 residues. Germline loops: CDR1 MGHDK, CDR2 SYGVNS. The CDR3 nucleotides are TGTGCCAGCAGTTATCGGGGTGGAGAAGAGACCCAGTACTTC. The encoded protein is CASSYRGGEETQYF.

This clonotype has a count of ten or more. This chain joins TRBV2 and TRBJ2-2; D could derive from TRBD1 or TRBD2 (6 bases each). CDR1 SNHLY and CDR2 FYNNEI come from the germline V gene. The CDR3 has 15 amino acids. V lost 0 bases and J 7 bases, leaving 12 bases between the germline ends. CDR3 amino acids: CASSEARGPVGELFF. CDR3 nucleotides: TGTGCCAGCAGTGAAGCTCGGGGGCCGGTCGGGGAGCTGTTTTTT.